These 32 T cell receptor beta chains share one sample of origin, sequenced in a study of T cell repertoires in cytomegalovirus infection. Which antigens these TCRs recognize remains unknown. MiXCR, run by TCRdb on the reads, gives a single entry per CDR3 protein. The sample gives some 700,000 distinct CDR3 sequences, 33% of which show up once; 15% to 20% is in the top ten. The sequencing here drew on cultured PBMCs, taken from culture after CMV antigen stimulation. The receptors stem from a human donor in good health (CMV status not recorded). Some clones in this sample may be carry-over from other donors' samples.

This clonotype has just a few counts. This sequence joins TRBV2 and TRBJ2-7, with D perhaps TRBD1 (6 bases). There are 13 residues in the CDR3. V lost 6 bases and J 9 bases, leaving 18 bases between the germline ends. Germline V gene data show CDR1 as SNHLY and CDR2 as FYNNEI. As DNA, the CDR3 is TGTGCCAGCAGAGGGGACACAGCAGTCGGGCAGTACTTC. Its translation is CASRGDTAVGQYF.

In DNA form, the CDR3 reads TGTGCCAGCAGTTTACCGGGACAGGGCCAAGCTTTCTTT. This sequence encodes CASSLPGQGQAFF. The chain carries TRBV28 and TRBJ1-1; 9 bases are a match to TRBD1. Losses at the gene ends were 2 bases for V and 9 bases for J; bases not matched to a gene: 4. Germline V lookup: CDR1 MDHEN, CDR2 SYDVKM. The CDR3 loop spans 13 amino acids.

The chain combines TRBV6-2 or TRBV6-3 with TRBJ2-7; D call uncertain. Per the germline V gene, CDR1 is MNHEY and CDR2 is SVGEGT. The CDR3 covers 14 residues. V dropped 2 bases and J dropped 2 bases, with 10 bases sitting between them. The CDR3 nucleotides read TGTGCCAGCAGTTACCAGACACCCACCTACGAGCAGTACTTC. Translating gives CASSYQTPTYEQYF.

This clonotype was picked up a small number of times. J is TRBJ1-3 and V is TRBV20-1, with D possibly being TRBD1 (5 bases). Trimming removed 1 base at V and 0 bases at J, with 13 bases between. Germline V gene sequence: CDR1 DFQATT, CDR2 SNEGSKA (reference sequence). The CDR3 spans 16 residues. The CDR3 nucleotides read TGCAGTGCTAGAGTTCGCAGGGCAAGCTCTGGAAACACCATATATTTT. It yields the protein CSARVRRASSGNTIYF.

This clonotype has just one count. The chain has TRBV29-1 and TRBJ2-7; 10 positions match TRBD2. V shed 6 bases, J shed 5 bases, and the junction held 7 bases outside the gene matches. The germline V gene encodes CDR1 SQVTM and CDR2 ANQGSEA. The CDR3 runs 13 residues. The CDR3 sequence: CSVAGLAADEQYF. As DNA, the CDR3 is TGCAGCGTCGCCGGACTAGCGGCTGACGAGCAGTACTTC.

This chain connects TRBV20-1 to TRBJ2-5, with TRBD2 matching over 11 bases. The V gene's germline CDR1 is DFQATT and CDR2 SNEGSKA (reference sequence). V lost 5 bases, J lost 5 bases, and 4 bases stayed unmatched. This CDR3 region has 13 residues. The CDR3 DNA reads TGCAGTGCTGTAGCGGGGGGGATGGAGACCCAGTACTTC. Translated: CSAVAGGMETQYF.

This clonotype was found a few times. The chain uses TRBV11-2 and TRBJ1-1; D is perhaps TRBD1 (5 bases). With 0 bases removed from V and 3 bases from J, the gap between germline ends came to 17 bases. Per germline, CDR1 SGHAT and CDR2 FQNNGV. The CDR3 is 17 residues long. The CDR3 protein is CASSLELSRERYTEAFF. Here the CDR3 DNA reads TGTGCCAGCAGCTTAGAGCTATCCAGGGAGAGGTACACTGAAGCTTTCTTT.

The rearrangement links TRBV4-1 to TRBJ2-1, with D tentatively TRBD2 (6 bases). With 8 bases removed from V and 0 bases from J, the gap between germline ends came to 14 bases. CDR1 MGHRA and CDR2 YSYEKL come from the germline V gene. The CDR3 is 15 amino acids. DNA of the CDR3: TGCGCCAGCGCGGCTAGCGCAGACTCCTACAATGAGCAGTTCTTC. It encodes CASAASADSYNEQFF.

This clonotype has a count of ten or more. The chain recombines TRBV7-2 with TRBJ1-2; D is ambiguous. Germline CDR1 is SGHTA and CDR2 is FQGNSA. This CDR3 contains 14 residues. Trimming took 5 bases from V and 4 from J, leaving 14 bases between them. The CDR3 region has the DNA TGTGCCAGCAGCCCCGGGAGAATCTCCTATGGCTACACCTTC. The encoded protein is CASSPGRISYGYTF.

V and J are TRBV20-1 and TRBJ2-4; perhaps TRBD1 as D (7 bases). Germline V gives CDR1 DFQATT, CDR2 SNEGSKA (reference sequence). V lost 3 bases to trimming and J lost 9 bases, with 15 bases between them. The CDR3 consists of 13 residues. The CDR3 DNA follows: TGCAGTGCTAGTCGGCAGGGGGGAACCATTCAGTACTTC. Translation gives CSASRQGGTIQYF.

This clonotype was detected only a few times. The gene calls are TRBV7-8 and TRBJ2-2; D gene ambiguous. CDR3 length equals 15 residues. The germline gives CDR1 SGHVS, CDR2 FQNEAQ. The germline V and J ends were trimmed by 1 base and 5 bases, with 11 bases remaining between them. CDR3 sequence (DNA): TGTGCCAGCAGCTTAGGATCCCGTGGGACCGGGGAGCTGTTTTTT. This encodes CASSLGSRGTGELFF.

The chain links TRBV6-6 to TRBJ2-1; TRBD1 aligns across 9 bases. This CDR3 is 16 amino acids long. Trimming took 5 bases from V and 5 from J; bases not matched to a gene: 10. Germline CDR1 and CDR2: MNHNY and SVGAGI (reference sequence). The CDR3 spells CASSATGTGTNNEQFF. The CDR3 region has the DNA TGTGCCAGCAGTGCGACCGGGACAGGGACAAACAATGAGCAGTTCTTC.

The DNA for the CDR3 is TGTGCCAGCAGTTTATGGAGGGGGGTTAGTTCAGATACGCAGTATTTT. Encoded protein: CASSLWRGVSSDTQYF. The chain is built from TRBV28 and TRBJ2-3; D is perhaps TRBD1 or TRBD2 (6 bases each). This CDR3 is 16 amino acids long. Trimming removed 0 bases at V and 4 bases at J, with 14 bases between. Germline-derived CDR1 and CDR2 are MDHEN and SYDVKM.

The CDR3 coding sequence is TGCAGTGCTAGAGGGGCGGGGGAGGCCGGGGAGCTGTTTTTT. This codes for CSARGAGEAGELFF. The gene calls are TRBV20-1 and TRBJ2-2; the match to TRBD2 covers 7 bases. Germline-derived CDR1 and CDR2 are DFQATT and SNEGSKA (reference sequence). CDR3 size: 14 residues. V trimming: 1 base; J trimming: 6 bases; junction bases outside the gene matches: 5.

This clonotype was recorded a few times. The chain joins TRBV20-1 to TRBJ2-7, with 9 bases lining up with TRBD1. CDR1 DFQATT and CDR2 SNEGSKA come from the germline V gene (reference sequence). With 3 bases clipped from V and 0 bases from J, the junction kept 6 bases outside the gene matches. This CDR3 spans 15 amino acids. The CDR3 DNA reads TGCAGTGCTAGCTCCGGACAGGGGAGCTCCTACGAGCAGTACTTC. The encoded protein is CSASSGQGSSYEQYF.

This clonotype was seen a handful of times. The chain links TRBV12-3 or TRBV12-4 to TRBJ1-4; D is unclear. The length of the CDR3 is 11 residues. Trimming cost V 6 bases and J 4 bases, with 3 bases left between them. CDR3 coding DNA: TGTGCCAGCAGGGATAATGAAAAACTGTTTTTT. Translating gives CASRDNEKLFF.

The chain links TRBV7-2 to TRBJ2-5, with D perhaps TRBD2 (6 bases). V was shortened by 1 base and J by 5 bases, with 11 bases between the two germline ends. Germline V gives CDR1 SGHTA, CDR2 FQGNSA. This CDR3 region has 14 residues. CDR3 region: CASSLVWEAETQYF. DNA of the CDR3: TGTGCCAGCAGCTTAGTATGGGAGGCCGAGACCCAGTACTTC.

V is TRBV11-2 and J is TRBJ1-3; D not certain. CDR3 length equals 15 residues. CDR1 and CDR2 from the germline V gene are SGHAT and FQNNGV. Trimming cost V 4 bases and J 0 bases, with 10 bases left between them. The CDR3 protein is CASSYAWGSGNTIYF. The CDR3 DNA reads TGTGCCAGCAGCTACGCCTGGGGCTCTGGAAACACCATATATTTT. The complete variable domain, with remaining parts taken from reference TRBV11-2 and TRBJ1-3, reads EAGVAQSPRYKIIEKRQSVAFWCNPISGHATLYWYQQILGQGPKLLIQFQNNGVVDDSQLPKDRFSAERLKGVDSTLKIQPAKLEDSAVYLCASSYAWGSGNTIYFGEGSWLTVV.

This chain links TRBV12-3 or TRBV12-4 with TRBJ2-7, with D perhaps TRBD1 (5 bases). V lost 8 bases and J lost 7, with 12 bases in between. The CDR3 is 11 residues long. The CDR3 nucleotides read TGTGCCAGCGCGACGCCAGGGGAGCAGTACTTC. Amino acids: CASATPGEQYF.

The chain has TRBV2 and TRBJ2-1, with TRBD1 identical over 7 bases. The CDR3 totals 16 residues. With 6 bases clipped from V and 9 bases from J, the junction kept 17 bases outside the gene matches. Germline CDR1 SNHLY, CDR2 FYNNEI. In DNA, the CDR3 is TGTGCCAGCAGCCAGAACAGGGGTCGAGAGCTAGGTGAGCAGTTCTTC. Protein sequence: CASSQNRGRELGEQFF.

This chain joins TRBV7-9 and TRBJ2-1; possible D gene TRBD2, 5 bases. V shed 1 base and J shed 7 bases, with 17 bases lying between them. The CDR3 length is 16 residues. Germline CDR1 is SEHNR and CDR2 is FQNEAQ (reference sequence). Here the CDR3 reads CASSLGSREIENEQFF. The CDR3 DNA sequence: TGTGCCAGCAGCTTAGGGTCCCGGGAAATAGAAAATGAGCAGTTCTTC.

The sample holds one count of this clonotype. V usage is TRBV12-3 or TRBV12-4 and J usage is TRBJ2-2; D not certain. Trimming removed 6 bases at V and 2 bases at J, with 7 bases between. The CDR3 extends over 13 amino acids. CDR3 in DNA: TGTGCCAGCAGCAATGACAACACCGGGGAGCTGTTTTTT. This translates into CASSNDNTGELFF.

V and J are TRBV27 and TRBJ1-4; the D is unclear. V was pared by 3 bases and J by 2 bases, with 10 bases between. This CDR3 is built from 15 residues. Germline V gene lookup returns CDR1 MNHEY and CDR2 SMNVEV (reference sequence). CDR3 coding DNA: TGTGCCAGCAGTTTCATGGGCGCGACTAATGAAAAACTGTTTTTT. It translates to CASSFMGATNEKLFF.

This sequence joins TRBV7-6 and TRBJ2-2; 9 nucleotides match TRBD1. The CDR3 runs to 17 residues. J was trimmed by 5 bases and V by 4 bases; bases with no gene match: 11. Germline V gene lookup returns CDR1 SGHVS and CDR2 FNYEAQ. The CDR3 DNA is TGTGCCAGCAGCTCCCTTCCGGGACAGGGAGAGACCGGGGAGCTGTTTTTT. This sequence encodes CASSSLPGQGETGELFF.

This clonotype was seen only a few times. The rearrangement uses TRBV18 and TRBJ1-5, with no clear D. Trimming took 2 bases from V and 0 from J, leaving 8 bases between them. This CDR3 is 15 amino acids long. Germline loops: CDR1 KGHSH, CDR2 LQKENI. CDR3 bases: TGTGCCAGCTCACCATCGACATATAGCAATCAGCCCCAGCATTTT. This translates into CASSPSTYSNQPQHF.

The chain couples TRBV5-4 to TRBJ2-1; no clear D gene. V was cut by 1 base and J by 10 bases, with 12 bases left in between. Germline V gives CDR1 SGHNT, CDR2 YYREEE (reference sequence). The CDR3 consists of 13 residues. The CDR3: CASSLMALGEQFF. Here the CDR3 DNA reads TGTGCCAGCAGCTTGATGGCCCTTGGGGAGCAGTTCTTC.

The chain joins TRBV7-6 to TRBJ1-5; D uncertain. Germline V lookup: CDR1 SGHVS, CDR2 FNYEAQ. V lost 4 bases and J lost 6, with 16 bases in between. The CDR3 is 15 amino acids. In DNA, the CDR3 is TGTGCCAGCAGCTCCAATCGGGTGATCGGTCAGCCCCAGCATTTT. Translated, it gives CASSSNRVIGQPQHF.

This clonotype was seen only once. The chain employs TRBV27 and TRBJ1-1; TRBD1 is a possible D gene (6 bases). The ends were cut back, 6 bases at V and 3 bases at J, with 17 bases in the middle. Germline values: CDR1 MNHEY, CDR2 SMNVEV (reference sequence). The CDR3 sequence is 15 residues long. CDR3 sequence: CASREGGARDTEAFF. DNA of the CDR3: TGTGCCAGCAGGGAGGGGGGGGCGCGGGACACTGAAGCTTTCTTT.

The chain uses TRBV15 and TRBJ2-3; the D gene is possibly TRBD2 (6 bases). The CDR3 is 15 amino acids. Germline lookup yields CDR1 LNHNV and CDR2 YYDKDF (reference sequence). V dropped 1 base and J dropped 1 base, with 9 bases sitting between them. The CDR3 nucleotides are TGTGCCACCAGCAGAGTTAGCGGCCGCACAGATACGCAGTATTTT. It yields the protein CATSRVSGRTDTQYF.

This clonotype was seen only a few times. The chain uses TRBV4-1 and TRBJ2-5; TRBD2 matches at 13 bases. With V trimmed by 2 bases and J by 2 bases, 8 bases remained unmatched. The germline V gene encodes CDR1 MGHRA and CDR2 YSYEKL. This CDR3 spans 18 amino acids. The chain's CDR3 is CASSQIPGLAGVQETQYF. DNA for the CDR3: TGCGCCAGCAGCCAAATCCCCGGACTAGCGGGAGTACAAGAGACCCAGTACTTC.

The sample holds many counts of this clonotype. The gene calls are TRBV19 and TRBJ2-7; 9 nucleotides line up with TRBD1. V shed 4 bases and J 1 base; nucleotides not matched to a gene: 2. Germline CDR1 is LNHDA and CDR2 is SQIVND (reference sequence). The CDR3 extends over 14 amino acids. CDR3 coding DNA: TGTGCCAGTAGTACGGGACAGGGTTCCTACGAGCAGTACTTC. Its protein is CASSTGQGSYEQYF.

In this sample, this clonotype turned up a few times. The chain is built from TRBV10-3 and TRBJ1-2; maybe TRBD1 (5 bases). The germline CDR1 and CDR2 sequences are ENHRY and SYGVKD. The CDR3 runs 14 residues. The ends were cut back, 5 bases at V and 3 bases at J, with 13 bases in the middle. This CDR3 reads CAISPGTGYYGYTF. CDR3 coding DNA: TGTGCCATCAGTCCCGGGACGGGCTACTATGGCTACACCTTC.